This T cell receptor (beta chain) was obtained from a study of OX40 agonist ivuxolimab in advanced cancers. Whole-study context: Partial responses occurred in three patients (one hepatocellular carcinoma, two cutaneous melanoma).

Study findings and constraints: No determination was made of the antigen specificity of the expanded peripheral T cells.

Worth noting for this clone: Its antigen is not identified.

CDR3 size: 15 residues. Trimming pared 6 bases from V and 2 bases from J, leaving 16 bases between. Germline CDR1 MDHEN, CDR2 SYDVKM. Libraries were prepared by immunoSEQ multiplex PCR; TCRdb keeps only in-frame clonotypes and omits some of them. The sample has tens of thousands of clones, 84% seen once. The V and J genes are TRBV28 and TRBJ2-5, with a weak D call TRBD1 (6 bases). Specimen: CD4+ or CD8+ T cells sorted from blood, collected in a trial of the OX40 agonist ivuxolimab. The sequence derives from an adult with an advanced solid tumor such as melanoma, head and neck, liver or kidney cancer. As DNA, the CDR3 is TGTGCCAGCAGGGTTCCGACAAGGGGGCAAGAGACCCAGTACTTC. It specifies CASRVPTRGQETQYF.